This TCR beta chain emerged from a study of beta chain features in type 1 diabetes. About this clone: No antigen is known for it.

Sequenced material consisted of expressed TCRB transcripts (all of the isolated RNA was reverse transcribed). The data were produced by immunoSEQ multiplex PCR, yet TCRdb's version contains in-frame clones alone and is incomplete. The sample lists about 340,000 clones; roughly 14% were seen once. The CDR3 covers 16 residues. Study conclusions and caveats: Type 1 diabetes patients showed a moderate but significant shortening of TCRB CDR3s in all four CD4+ subsets.

This chain uses TRBV21-1 with TRBJ2-5; the tabulated D call, TRBD2, remains unverified against the DNA. TRBV21-1 is tagged as a pseudogene. This receptor was taken from a young woman with type 1 diabetes. Sample: naive CD4+ T cells from blood. In DNA, the CDR3 is TGTGCCAGCAGCAAAGTAAGCGGAGGGACCCAAGAGACCCAGTACTTC. Protein product: CASSKVSGGTQETQYF.